Following are 10 T cell receptor beta chains from one sample sequenced in a study of blood T cells in healthy people across ages. Through a sample-barcoded 5' primer and a J-beta primer mix, a second PCR was run for roughly 6 to 12 cycles. TCRdb re-derived calls from the 5' RACE reads in MiXCR, one entry per CDR3 protein. The table shows approximately 730,000 distinct CDR3 sequences, with 35% to 45% occurring only once. Material for sequencing was blood. The receptors shown here come from a woman aged 60-75 years in good health.

The J gene is TRBJ1-1, the V gene TRBV7-2; tentatively, D is TRBD1 (5 bases). Germline-derived CDR1 and CDR2 are SGHTA and FQGNSA. The V and J ends lost 5 bases and 1 base respectively, with 14 bases between them. The CDR3 extends over 15 amino acids. Here the CDR3 DNA reads TGTGCCAGCAGCCCCCGGGGCGGACAGAACACTGAAGCTTTCTTT. This codes for CASSPRGGQNTEAFF.

This chain joins TRBV6-2 or TRBV6-3 and TRBJ2-1; 11 bases are shared with TRBD2. This CDR3 region has 13 residues. The germline gives CDR1 MNHEY, CDR2 SVGEGT. Written as DNA, the CDR3 is TGTGCTGGGAAAACTAGCGGGGGCAATGAGCAGTTCTTC. Its protein product is CAGKTSGGNEQFF.

This clonotype was picked up a small number of times. This chain uses TRBV20-1 with TRBJ2-5, with 11 nucleotides matching TRBD2. Germline V gene sequence: CDR1 DFQATT, CDR2 SNEGSKA (reference sequence). V was pared by 5 bases and J by 5 bases, with 10 bases of the junction left unmatched. This CDR3 is 15 amino acids long. The DNA of the CDR3 is TGCAGTGCTTGGGCTAGCGGGAGGCCCGGGGAGACCCAGTACTTC. Its protein product is CSAWASGRPGETQYF.

The chain carries TRBV11-2 and TRBJ2-7; D is unresolved. CDR1 is SGHAT and CDR2 is FQNNGV in the germline V gene. Trimming cost V 5 bases and J 3 bases, with 14 bases left between them. The CDR3 has 14 residues. The CDR3 sequence is CASSPGRARYEQYF. CDR3 sequence (DNA): TGTGCCAGCAGCCCCGGGCGTGCTCGCTACGAGCAGTACTTC.

This chain joins TRBV6-2 or TRBV6-3 and TRBJ2-5; D possibly corresponds to TRBD1 (5 bases). Trimming took off 4 bases at V and 3 bases at J, with 12 bases between the two ends. Per the germline V gene, CDR1 is MNHEY and CDR2 is SVGEGT. The CDR3 totals 14 residues. The CDR3 DNA reads as TGTGCCAGCAGTTTGACAGCCCTTGAAGAGACCCAGTACTTC. Translated, it gives CASSLTALEETQYF.

This clonotype was detected ten times or more. The chain links TRBV12-3 or TRBV12-4 to TRBJ2-1; the D gene is possibly TRBD1 (5 bases). V was trimmed by 5 bases and J by 5 bases, leaving 10 bases between them. CDR3 length: 13 residues. For the CDR3, the DNA is TGTGCCAGCAGTATGACAGTTCACAATGAGCAGTTCTTC. Translation: CASSMTVHNEQFF.

This rearrangement joins TRBV3-1 to TRBJ2-1; 9 bases line up with TRBD2. The DNA end is more similar to TRBJ2-7, so the J call may be wrong. Germline V gene lookup returns CDR1 LGHDT and CDR2 YNNKEL (reference sequence). This CDR3 region has 15 residues. The DNA for the CDR3 is TGTGCCAGCAGCCCCGGGACTAGCTCCTTGGATGAGCAGTACTTC. Translated, it gives CASSPGTSSLDEQYF.

This clonotype has a count of ten or more. The junction and the germline gene differ at one end; a read error may be behind it. The rearrangement uses TRBV5-1 and TRBJ2-5; D is uncertain. In germline, CDR1 is SGHRS, CDR2 YFSETQ. This CDR3 has 13 amino acids. The CDR3 is CASSLAPQETQYF. The CDR3 nucleotides read TGTGCCAGCAGCTTAGCACCCCAAGAGACCCAGTACTTC.

This clonotype was seen at least ten times. The chain is built from TRBV20-1 and TRBJ2-1; possibly TRBD1 for D (6 bases). Looked up from germline, CDR1 is DFQATT and CDR2 is SNEGSKA (reference sequence). The V end lost 3 bases, the J end lost 0 bases, and 12 bases lay between the germline ends. The CDR3 runs to 15 residues. CDR3 nucleotide sequence: TGCAGTGCTAGGTTGAGGGGGAGCTCCTACAATGAGCAGTTCTTC. It encodes CSARLRGSSYNEQFF.

This clonotype was detected a few times. The chain couples TRBV20-1 to TRBJ2-5, with 10 positions matching TRBD2. With 2 bases clipped from V and 5 bases from J, the junction kept 11 bases outside the gene matches. This CDR3 has 16 residues. CDR1 is DFQATT and CDR2 is SNEGSKA in the germline V gene (reference sequence). The CDR3 nucleotides read TGCAGTGCTAGAAAAGCTAGCGGGGGAGGGGGGGAGACCCAGTACTTC. This sequence encodes CSARKASGGGGETQYF.